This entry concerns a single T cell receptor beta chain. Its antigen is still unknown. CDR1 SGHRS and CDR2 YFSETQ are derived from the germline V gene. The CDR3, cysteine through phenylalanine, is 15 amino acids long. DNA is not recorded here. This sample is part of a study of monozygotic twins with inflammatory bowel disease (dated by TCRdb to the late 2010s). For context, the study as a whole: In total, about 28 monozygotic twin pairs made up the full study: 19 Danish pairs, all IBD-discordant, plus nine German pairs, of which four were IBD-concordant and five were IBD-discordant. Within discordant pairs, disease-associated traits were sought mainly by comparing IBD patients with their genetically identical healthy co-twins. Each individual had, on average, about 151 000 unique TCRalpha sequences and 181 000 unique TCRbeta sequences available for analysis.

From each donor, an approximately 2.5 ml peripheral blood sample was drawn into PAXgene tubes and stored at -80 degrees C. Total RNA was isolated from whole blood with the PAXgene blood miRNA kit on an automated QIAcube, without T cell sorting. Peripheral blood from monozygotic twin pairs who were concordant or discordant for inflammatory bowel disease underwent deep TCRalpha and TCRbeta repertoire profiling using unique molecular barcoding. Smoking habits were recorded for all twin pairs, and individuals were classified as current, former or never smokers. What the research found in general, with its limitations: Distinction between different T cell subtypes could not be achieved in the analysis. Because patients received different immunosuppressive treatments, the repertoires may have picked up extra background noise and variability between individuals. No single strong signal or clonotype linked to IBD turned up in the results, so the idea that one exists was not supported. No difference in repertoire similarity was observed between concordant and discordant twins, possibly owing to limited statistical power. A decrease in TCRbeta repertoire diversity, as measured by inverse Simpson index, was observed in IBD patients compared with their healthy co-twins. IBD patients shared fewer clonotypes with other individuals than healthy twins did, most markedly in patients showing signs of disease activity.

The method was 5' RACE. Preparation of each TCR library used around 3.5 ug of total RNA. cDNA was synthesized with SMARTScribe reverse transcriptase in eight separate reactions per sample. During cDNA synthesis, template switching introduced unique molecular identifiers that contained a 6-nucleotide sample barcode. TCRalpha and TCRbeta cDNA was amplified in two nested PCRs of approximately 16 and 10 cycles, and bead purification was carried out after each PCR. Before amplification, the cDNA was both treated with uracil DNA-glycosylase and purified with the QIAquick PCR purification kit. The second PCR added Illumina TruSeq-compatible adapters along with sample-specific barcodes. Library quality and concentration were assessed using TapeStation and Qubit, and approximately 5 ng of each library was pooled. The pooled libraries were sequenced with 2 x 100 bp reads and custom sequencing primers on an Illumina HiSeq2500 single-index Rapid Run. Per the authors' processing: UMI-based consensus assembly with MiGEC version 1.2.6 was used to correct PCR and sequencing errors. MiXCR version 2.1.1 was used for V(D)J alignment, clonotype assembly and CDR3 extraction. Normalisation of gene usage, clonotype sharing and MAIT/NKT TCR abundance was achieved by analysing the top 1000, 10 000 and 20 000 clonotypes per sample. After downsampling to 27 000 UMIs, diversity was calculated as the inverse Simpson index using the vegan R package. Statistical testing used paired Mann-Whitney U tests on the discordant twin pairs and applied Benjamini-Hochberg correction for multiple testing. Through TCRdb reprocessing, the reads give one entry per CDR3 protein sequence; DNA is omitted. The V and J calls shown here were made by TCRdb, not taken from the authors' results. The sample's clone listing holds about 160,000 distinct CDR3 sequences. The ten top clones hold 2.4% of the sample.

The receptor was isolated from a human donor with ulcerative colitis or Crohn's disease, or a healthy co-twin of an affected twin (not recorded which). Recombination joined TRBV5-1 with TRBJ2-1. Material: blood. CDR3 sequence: CASLVTPSSYNEQFF.